The 20 T cell receptor beta chains below come from one sample, sequenced in a study of shared clonotypes between healthy human individuals. It was CD45RO-negative cells, positively selected for CCR7, that made up naive CD8 cells, with terminally differentiated effector memory CD45RA+ cells excluded. The repertoire was sequenced with immunoSEQ multiplex PCR; TCRdb's copy has only in-frame clones and lacks some. The sample has around 2,100,000 clones; about 95% are singletons. Material for sequencing was naive CD8+ T cells sorted from blood. The receptor set was obtained from a man in his late teens or twenties in good health.

This chain joins TRBV4-1 and TRBJ1-3, with D unresolved. Trimming cost V 0 bases and J 4 bases, with 16 bases left between them. Germline values: CDR1 MGHRA, CDR2 YSYEKL. The CDR3 length is 17 residues. In DNA, the CDR3 is TGCGCCAGCAGCCAAGAGGGAAGGGCAAAGATCGGAAACACCATATATTTT. Protein product: CASSQEGRAKIGNTIYF.

The sample holds a few counts of this clone. The identical CDR3 is also encoded by other nucleotide sequences in the sample. The J gene is TRBJ2-7, the V gene TRBV4-3, with D hard to call. Trimming pared 0 bases from V and 1 base from J, leaving 7 bases between. The CDR3 is made up of 14 amino acids. Germline values: CDR1 LGHNA, CDR2 YSLEER. The CDR3 region is CASSQDPGSYEQYF. In nucleotides, the CDR3 is TGCGCCAGCAGCCAAGATCCAGGTTCCTACGAGCAGTACTTC.

The chain links TRBV4-1 to TRBJ2-3, with 7 bases fitting TRBD2. The CDR3 runs to 15 residues. Trimming took 0 bases from V and 5 from J; bases not matched to a gene: 5. CDR1 is MGHRA, CDR2 YSYEKL, per germline. DNA for the CDR3: TGCGCCAGCAGCCAAGATCTGGCGGGGGAAGATACGCAGTATTTT. Encoded protein: CASSQDLAGEDTQYF.

The chain employs TRBV29-1 and TRBJ1-2; no firm D call. CDR1 SQVTM and CDR2 ANQGSEA come from the germline V gene. V lost 0 bases and J lost 6, with 8 bases in between. The CDR3 totals 12 residues. CDR3 amino acids: CSVEDPPDGYTF. CDR3 DNA sequence: TGCAGCGTTGAAGACCCTCCAGATGGCTACACCTTC.

The chain combines TRBV5-1 with TRBJ2-7, with TRBD1 as a possible D gene (6 bases). This CDR3 is 15 amino acids long. Trimming removed 1 base from V and 4 bases from J, with 15 bases in between. CDR1 SGHRS and CDR2 YFSETQ come from the germline V gene. The CDR3 protein is CASSLTQGSLYEQYF. The DNA of the CDR3 is TGCGCCAGCAGCTTGACCCAGGGGTCCCTGTACGAGCAGTACTTC.

V gene TRBV9 combines with J gene TRBJ2-7; TRBD2 is a possible D gene (6 bases). Between the trimmed V and J ends, which lost 4 bases and 2 bases, there was a span of 13 bases. The CDR3 contains 14 residues. Germline V gene sequence: CDR1 SGDLS, CDR2 YYNGEE. The CDR3 sequence: CASSLRETPYEQYF. The CDR3 nucleotides are TGTGCCAGCAGCCTACGGGAGACCCCCTACGAGCAGTACTTC. Together with reference TRBV9 and TRBJ2-7, the CDR3 gives the full variable domain: DSGVTQTPKHLITATGQRVTLRCSPRSGDLSVYWYQQSLDQGLQFLIQYYNGEERAKGNILERFSAQQFPDLHSELNLSSLELGDSALYFCASSLRETPYEQYFGPGTRLTVT.

CDR3 nucleotides: TGCGCCAGCAGCTTGGAGTTCTGGACAGCGAACTATGGCTACACCTTC. Translated: CASSLEFWTANYGYTF. The chain combines TRBV5-1 with TRBJ1-2, with a weak D call TRBD1 (6 bases). V lost 0 bases to trimming and J lost 2 bases, with 14 bases between them. The V gene's germline CDR1 is SGHRS and CDR2 YFSETQ. The CDR3 is 16 amino acids.

The V and J genes are TRBV2 and TRBJ2-1, with TRBD2 matching 7 bases. The CDR3 has 17 amino acids. Germline V gene data show CDR1 as SNHLY and CDR2 as FYNNEI. Germline trimming cut 3 bases from V and 3 bases from J; bases unmatched to any gene: 11. CDR3 DNA sequence: TGTGCCAGCAGTGATGGGCTCGGGAGGACTATCTACAATGAGCAGTTCTTC. It specifies CASSDGLGRTIYNEQFF.

V is TRBV10-2 and J is TRBJ2-2, with 8 bases aligning to TRBD1. Germline assignment: CDR1 WSHSY and CDR2 SAAADI. V lost 3 bases and J lost 5; bases outside the gene matches: 8. CDR3 length: 16 residues. The CDR3 sequence: CASSEGTGTMTGELFF. The CDR3 region has the DNA TGCGCCAGCAGTGAAGGGACAGGAACAATGACCGGGGAGCTGTTTTTT.

The J gene is TRBJ1-1, the V gene TRBV27, with D unresolved. Trimming cost V 7 bases and J 4 bases, with 13 bases left between them. The CDR3 totals 13 residues. From germline, CDR1 is MNHEY and CDR2 SMNVEV (reference sequence). The CDR3 protein is CASMSFGSTEAFF. The CDR3 DNA reads TGTGCCAGCATGAGCTTTGGGAGCACTGAAGCTTTCTTT.

The chain is built from TRBV27 and TRBJ1-5; D not resolved. The CDR3 is 14 amino acids. The germline V gene has CDR1 MNHEY and CDR2 SMNVEV (reference sequence). V shed 0 bases and J shed 5 bases, with 8 bases lying between them. The DNA of the CDR3 is TGTGCCAGCAGTTTATCGTACGGATATCAGCCCCAGCATTTT. Amino acid sequence: CASSLSYGYQPQHF.

V usage is TRBV6-6 and J usage is TRBJ1-1, with D unresolved. The V end was cut by 6 bases, the J end by 3 bases, with 14 bases between. This CDR3 comprises 14 residues. Germline values: CDR1 MNHNY, CDR2 SVGAGI (reference sequence). This CDR3 reads CASRIYSDDTEAFF. The CDR3 DNA sequence: TGTGCCAGCAGGATTTACTCAGATGACACTGAAGCTTTCTTT.

The J gene is TRBJ2-1, the V gene TRBV10-3, with a weak D call TRBD2 (5 bases). Trimming stripped 6 bases from V and 7 bases from J, with 7 bases between. The CDR3 runs 11 residues. Germline values: CDR1 ENHRY, CDR2 SYGVKD. This CDR3 reads CAISGMNEQFF. The DNA of the CDR3 is TGTGCCATCAGCGGGATGAATGAGCAGTTCTTC.

DNA for the CDR3: TGCAGCGTTGAAGGCCGCGCAGACTCTAACTATGGCTACACCTTC. This gives the protein CSVEGRADSNYGYTF. The chain links TRBV29-1 to TRBJ1-2; no definite D call. The germline CDR1 and CDR2 sequences are SQVTM and ANQGSEA. V was cut by 1 base and J by 0 bases, with 12 bases left in between. This CDR3 is 15 amino acids long.

In this sample, this clone turned up once. V is TRBV11-2 and J is TRBJ2-1; D not certain. The CDR3 contains 12 residues. The V gene lost 5 bases and the J gene lost 7 bases, with 9 bases spanning the gap. Germline loops: CDR1 SGHAT, CDR2 FQNNGV. CDR3 coding DNA: TGTGCCAGCAGCCTAGTATGGAATGAGCAGTTCTTC. It is translated as CASSLVWNEQFF.

The chain carries TRBV30 and TRBJ1-1; possible D gene TRBD1, 6 bases. This CDR3 region has 13 residues. Per the germline V gene, CDR1 is GTSNPN and CDR2 is SVGIG (reference sequence). V gave up 0 bases and J gave up 5 bases, with 10 bases separating them. CDR3 sequence (DNA): TGTGCCTGGAGTGTATTTAGGGGGACTGAAGCTTTCTTT. Translating gives CAWSVFRGTEAFF.

The chain is built from TRBV30 and TRBJ2-5; 9 bases agree with TRBD2. Per the germline V gene, CDR1 is GTSNPN and CDR2 is SVGIG (reference sequence). This CDR3 comprises 19 residues. With V trimmed by 0 bases and J by 0 bases, 14 bases remained unmatched. CDR3 nucleotide sequence: TGTGCCTGGAGTGTCCCCGCGGGAGGGCACTCTTCGTACCAAGAGACCCAGTACTTC. Its translation is CAWSVPAGGHSSYQETQYF.

This clone was recorded a few times. The chain is built from TRBV6-1 and TRBJ1-6, with a possible D match to TRBD1 (6 bases). CDR1 is MNHNS, CDR2 SASEGT, per germline. CDR3 length: 12 amino acids. V was trimmed by 8 bases and J by 7 bases, leaving 9 bases between them. The CDR3 region has the DNA TGTGCCAGCGGACAGCTCAATTCACCCCTCCACTTT. Protein: CASGQLNSPLHF.

The chain couples TRBV4-3 to TRBJ1-1, with TRBD1 as a possible D gene (5 bases). The CDR3 has 13 residues. Germline V gene lookup returns CDR1 LGHNA and CDR2 YSLEER. Trimming shortened V by 6 bases and J by 4 bases, and 12 bases separated the two germline ends. Here the CDR3 reads CASRDLGTTEAFF. The CDR3 nucleotides are TGCGCCAGCAGGGATTTAGGGACCACTGAAGCTTTCTTT.

This chain uses TRBV4-1 with TRBJ2-5, with unresolved D. V was shortened by 2 bases and J by 5 bases, with 12 bases between the two germline ends. The CDR3 is made up of 14 amino acids. Germline V gene lookup returns CDR1 MGHRA and CDR2 YSYEKL. The CDR3 DNA sequence: TGCGCCAGCAGCCAATCAGTAGGAAGGGAGACCCAGTACTTC. Residues: CASSQSVGRETQYF.